Shown below are 10 T cell receptor beta chains from a single sample sequenced in a study of cytomegalovirus exposure and HLA in healthy donors. Vbeta (60) and Jbeta (13) primers were used in the PCR. Sequenced by immunoSEQ multiplex PCR; TCRdb stores in-frame clones only, minus some. This table has some 80,000 clones, approximately 80% appearing once. Sequencing was carried out using PBMCs. The source of these receptors is a man aged 50 or older in good health and CMV-seronegative.

The CDR3 reads CASSLAGASTNEKLFF. CDR3 bases: TGCGCCAGCAGCTTAGCGGGGGCGTCAACTAATGAAAAACTGTTTTTT. V gene TRBV5-1 combines with J gene TRBJ1-4; a weak D match, TRBD1 (6 bases). This CDR3 spans 16 amino acids. The germline V gene has CDR1 SGHRS and CDR2 YFSETQ. Trimming left V 2 bases short and J 0 bases short, with 11 bases between.

This clone was found a few times. This chain connects TRBV6-5 to TRBJ1-2, with 10 bases aligning to TRBD1. The V segment lost 0 bases and the J segment 8 bases; nucleotides outside the gene matches: 6. The CDR3 is made up of 15 amino acids. CDR1 is MNHEY and CDR2 is SVGAGI in the germline V gene. Written as DNA, the CDR3 is TGTGCCAGCAGTTACTCAGGGACAGGGGTATCCGGCTACACCTTC. Protein: CASSYSGTGVSGYTF.

The V call is TRBV11-2, the J call TRBJ2-7; 7 bases map to TRBD2. J was trimmed by 1 base and V by 5 bases; bases with no gene match: 5. From germline, CDR1 is SGHAT and CDR2 FQNNGV. The CDR3 consists of 14 residues. CDR3 nucleotides: TGTGCCAGCAGCCCAGGACTAGAGTCCTACGAGCAGTACTTC. Its protein product is CASSPGLESYEQYF. The full variable domain, in which reference TRBV11-2 and TRBJ2-7 provide the parts outside the CDR3, is EAGVAQSPRYKIIEKRQSVAFWCNPISGHATLYWYQQILGQGPKLLIQFQNNGVVDDSQLPKDRFSAERLKGVDSTLKIQPAKLEDSAVYLCASSPGLESYEQYFGPGTRLTVT.

The rearrangement links TRBV19 to TRBJ2-3; 10 bases line up with TRBD1. V lost 6 bases, J lost 2 bases, and 5 bases stayed unmatched. The CDR3 runs 15 residues. Germline V gene data show CDR1 as LNHDA and CDR2 as SQIVND (reference sequence). The CDR3 reads CASRDRGYATDTQYF. The CDR3 coding sequence is TGTGCCAGTAGGGACAGGGGGTATGCCACAGATACGCAGTATTTT.

The CDR3 sequence is CSVQEQEREKLFF. The CDR3 DNA is TGCAGCGTTCAGGAGCAGGAGCGGGAAAAACTGTTTTTT. The rearrangement links TRBV29-1 to TRBJ1-4; D is uncertain. This CDR3 has 13 residues. The germline V gene encodes CDR1 SQVTM and CDR2 ANQGSEA. V lost 5 bases and J lost 8, with 15 bases in between.

The J gene is TRBJ1-4, the V gene TRBV7-8; possible D gene TRBD1, 5 bases. Germline V gene data show CDR1 as SGHVS and CDR2 as FQNEAQ. The CDR3 has 14 amino acids. The ends were cut back, 5 bases at V and 5 bases at J, with 12 bases in the middle. The CDR3 sequence is CASSQGSRNEKLFF. CDR3 bases: TGTGCCAGCAGCCAGGGTTCCCGCAATGAAAAACTGTTTTTT.

The sample holds one count of this clone. Written as DNA, the CDR3 is TGTGCCAGCTCACCCGAACAGGGAGCATATGGCTACACCTTC. Its translation is CASSPEQGAYGYTF. The V and J genes are TRBV18 and TRBJ1-2, with a weak D call TRBD1 (6 bases). CDR3 length: 14 amino acids. The V end lost 3 bases, the J end lost 5 bases, and 13 bases lay between the germline ends. Germline V gene sequence: CDR1 KGHSH, CDR2 LQKENI.

In DNA, the CDR3 is TGTGCCAGCAGCGGGGGGGGCAGCGGCACAGATACGCAGTATTTT. This codes for CASSGGGSGTDTQYF. This chain links TRBV7-3 with TRBJ2-3; tentative D call: TRBD2 (7 bases). CDR1 SGHTA and CDR2 FQGTGA come from the germline V gene. The CDR3 covers 15 residues. Trimming removed 5 bases from V and 1 base from J, with 13 bases in between. Drawing the rest from reference TRBV7-3 and TRBJ2-3, the complete variable domain is GAGVSQTPSNKVTEKGKYVELRCDPISGHTALYWYRQSLGQGPEFLIYFQGTGAADDSGLPNDRFFAVRPEGSVSTLKIQRTERGDSAVYLCASSGGGSGTDTQYFGPGTRLTVL.

The chain is built from TRBV7-9 and TRBJ2-5, with D uncertain. Trimming removed 5 bases at V and 3 bases at J, with 4 bases between. Germline V gene lookup returns CDR1 SEHNR and CDR2 FQNEAQ (reference sequence). The CDR3 has 11 residues. The CDR3 nucleotides are TGTGCCAGCAGCCGGGAAGAGACCCAGTACTTC. Its protein is CASSREETQYF.

This clone was counted a few times. The chain joins TRBV4-2 to TRBJ2-7; 7 bases align to TRBD1. Germline-derived CDR1 and CDR2 are LGHNA and YNFKEQ. The J segment lost 4 bases and the V segment lost 0 bases, leaving 6 bases of the junction unmatched. CDR3 size: 15 residues. The CDR3 coding sequence is TGTGCCAGCAGCCAAGATCTCGGACAGGCGTACGAGCAGTACTTC. Encoded protein: CASSQDLGQAYEQYF.